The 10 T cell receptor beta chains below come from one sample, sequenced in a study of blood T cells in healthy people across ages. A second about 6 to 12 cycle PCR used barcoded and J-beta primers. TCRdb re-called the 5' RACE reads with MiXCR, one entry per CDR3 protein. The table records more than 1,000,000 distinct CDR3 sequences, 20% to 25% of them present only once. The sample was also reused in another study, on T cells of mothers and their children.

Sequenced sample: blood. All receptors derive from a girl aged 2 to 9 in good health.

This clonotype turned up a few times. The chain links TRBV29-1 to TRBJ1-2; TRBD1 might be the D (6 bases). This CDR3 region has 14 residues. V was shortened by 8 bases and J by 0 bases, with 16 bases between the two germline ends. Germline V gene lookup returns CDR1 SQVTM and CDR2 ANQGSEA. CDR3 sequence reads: CSCVATGPNYGYTF. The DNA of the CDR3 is TGCAGCTGCGTAGCGACAGGACCTAACTATGGCTACACCTTC. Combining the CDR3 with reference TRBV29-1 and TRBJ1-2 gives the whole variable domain SAVISQKPSRDICQRGTSLTIQCQVDSQVTMMFWYRQQPGQSLTLIATANQGSEATYESGFVIDKFPISRPNLTFSTLTVSNMSPEDSSIYLCSCVATGPNYGYTFGSGTRLTVV.

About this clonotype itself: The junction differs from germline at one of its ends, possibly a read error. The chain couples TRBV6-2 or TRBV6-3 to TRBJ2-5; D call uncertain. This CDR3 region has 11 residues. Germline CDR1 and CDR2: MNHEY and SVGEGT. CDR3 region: CARSYAETQYF. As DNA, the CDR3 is TGTGCCAGAAGTTACGCTGAGACCCAGTACTTC.

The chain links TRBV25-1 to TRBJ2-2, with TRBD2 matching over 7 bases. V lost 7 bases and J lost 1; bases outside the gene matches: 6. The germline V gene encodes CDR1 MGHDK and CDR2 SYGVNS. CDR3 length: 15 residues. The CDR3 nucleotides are TGTGCCAGCACCGAAGCGGGGCTGAACACCGGGGAGCTGTTTTTT. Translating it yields CASTEAGLNTGELFF.

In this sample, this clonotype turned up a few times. The CDR3 nucleotides read TGTGCCAGCAGCCTACTGCAGGGGGATGAGTACGAGCAGTACTTC. It is translated as CASSLLQGDEYEQYF. The V and J genes are TRBV7-9 and TRBJ2-7; 7 nucleotides line up with TRBD1. The CDR3 length is 15 residues. The V gene's germline CDR1 is SEHNR and CDR2 FQNEAQ (reference sequence). The junction had 11 bases not matched to a gene; V was cut back by 5 bases and J by 4 bases.

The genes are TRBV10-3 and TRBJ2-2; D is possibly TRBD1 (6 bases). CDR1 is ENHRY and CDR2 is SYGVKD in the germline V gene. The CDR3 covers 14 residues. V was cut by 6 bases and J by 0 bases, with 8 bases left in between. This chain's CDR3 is CAIRAGANTGELFF. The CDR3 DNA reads TGTGCCATCAGAGCAGGGGCGAACACCGGGGAGCTGTTTTTT.

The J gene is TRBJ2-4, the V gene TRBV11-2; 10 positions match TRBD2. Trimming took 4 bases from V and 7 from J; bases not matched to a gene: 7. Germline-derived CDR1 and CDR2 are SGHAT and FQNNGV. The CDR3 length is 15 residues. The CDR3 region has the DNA TGTGCCAGCAGCTCGCCTAGCGGGGGTGGGAACATTCAGTACTTC. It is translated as CASSSPSGGGNIQYF. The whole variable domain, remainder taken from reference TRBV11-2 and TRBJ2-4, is EAGVAQSPRYKIIEKRQSVAFWCNPISGHATLYWYQQILGQGPKLLIQFQNNGVVDDSQLPKDRFSAERLKGVDSTLKIQPAKLEDSAVYLCASSSPSGGGNIQYFGAGTRLSVL.

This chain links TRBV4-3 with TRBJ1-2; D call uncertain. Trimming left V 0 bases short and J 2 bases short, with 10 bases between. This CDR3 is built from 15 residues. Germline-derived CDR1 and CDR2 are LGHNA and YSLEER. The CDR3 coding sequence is TGCGCCAGCAGCCAAGAATTAGGGTCCAACTATGGCTACACCTTC. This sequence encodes CASSQELGSNYGYTF.

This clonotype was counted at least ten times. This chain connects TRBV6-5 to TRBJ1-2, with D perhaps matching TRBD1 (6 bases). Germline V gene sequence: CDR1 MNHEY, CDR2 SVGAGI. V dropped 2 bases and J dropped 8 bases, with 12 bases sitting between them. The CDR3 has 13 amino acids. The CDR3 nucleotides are TGTGCCAGCAGTTACGGGGGGGGCGGCGGCTACACCTTC. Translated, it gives CASSYGGGGGYTF.

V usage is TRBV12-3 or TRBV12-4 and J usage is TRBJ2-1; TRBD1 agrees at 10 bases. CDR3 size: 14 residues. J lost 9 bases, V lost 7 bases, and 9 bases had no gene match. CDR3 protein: CASNDRDRGPEQFF. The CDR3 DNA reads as TGTGCCAGCAACGACCGGGACAGGGGACCTGAGCAGTTCTTC.

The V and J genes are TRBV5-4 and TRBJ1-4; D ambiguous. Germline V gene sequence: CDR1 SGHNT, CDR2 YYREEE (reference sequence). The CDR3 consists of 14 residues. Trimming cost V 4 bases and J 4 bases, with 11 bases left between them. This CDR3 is CASSPGYRNEKLFF. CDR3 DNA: TGTGCCAGCAGCCCCGGGTACCGTAATGAAAAACTGTTTTTT.